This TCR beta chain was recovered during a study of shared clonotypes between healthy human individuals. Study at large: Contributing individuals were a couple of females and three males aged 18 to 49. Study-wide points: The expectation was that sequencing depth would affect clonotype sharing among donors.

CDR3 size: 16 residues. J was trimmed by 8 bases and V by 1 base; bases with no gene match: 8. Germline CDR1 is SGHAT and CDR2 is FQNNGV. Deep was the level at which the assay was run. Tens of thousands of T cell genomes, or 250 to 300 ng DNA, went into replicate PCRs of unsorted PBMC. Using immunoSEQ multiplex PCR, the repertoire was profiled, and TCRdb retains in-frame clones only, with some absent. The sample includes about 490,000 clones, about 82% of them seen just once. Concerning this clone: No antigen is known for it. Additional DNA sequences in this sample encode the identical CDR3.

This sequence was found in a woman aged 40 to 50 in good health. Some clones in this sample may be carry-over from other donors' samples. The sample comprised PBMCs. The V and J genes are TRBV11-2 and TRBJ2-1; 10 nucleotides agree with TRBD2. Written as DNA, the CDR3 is TGTGCCAGCAGCTTAGGAGGACTAGCGGCTGGCGATGAGCAGTTCTTC. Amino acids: CASSLGGLAAGDEQFF. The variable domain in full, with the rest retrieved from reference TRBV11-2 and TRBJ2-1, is EAGVAQSPRYKIIEKRQSVAFWCNPISGHATLYWYQQILGQGPKLLIQFQNNGVVDDSQLPKDRFSAERLKGVDSTLKIQPAKLEDSAVYLCASSLGGLAAGDEQFFGPGTRLTVL.